The TCR beta chain under discussion was sequenced for a study of graft-versus-host responses after intestinal transplantation. Study as a whole: Multivisceral, liver-intestinal, or isolated intestinal grafts went to recipients.

Germline trimming cut 4 bases from V and 6 bases from J; bases unmatched to any gene: 13. Germline V CDR1 and CDR2: MNHEY, SMNVEV (reference sequence). The CDR3 is made up of 17 amino acids. A remark on this clone: As yet, its antigen is unknown.

Sequencing used immunoSEQ multiplex PCR; TCRdb keeps in-frame clones, though not all of them. Of about 120,000 clones in the sample, roughly 95% are singletons; the top ten hold over 2.5%. The sample here was unstimulated CD8+ T cells sorted from spleen or lymph node cells, taken before intestinal transplant. This clonotype was sampled from a human donor who received an intestinal transplant. This chain connects TRBV27 to TRBJ2-2; the match to TRBD2 covers 8 bases. DNA for the CDR3: TGTGCCAGCAGTTCGGAGCGGGAGAAGACTAGGGCCGGGGAGCTGTTTTTT. Amino acid sequence: CASSSEREKTRAGELFF.